The next 6 T cell receptor beta chains were all read from a single sample in a study of T cells in Graves' hyperthyroidism and ophthalmopathy (dated by TCRdb to about 2019). Library generation was performed with multiplex PCR. Sequenced using an Illumina HiSeq 2000. TCR beta CDR3 regions were amplified from RNA transcripts. The first round of RT-PCR for the TCR CDR3 was performed with the HTBI primer set and the Qiagen OneStep RT-PCR kit. The public reads were run again by TCRdb, first through fastp at Q25 and then through MiXCR, and only productive beta chains were kept. Records with the same CDR3 protein are collapsed into one entry carrying the most frequent genes and DNA. This sample is represented by about 640,000 distinct CDR3 sequences; about 20% of them were singletons. 34% of the sample is in the top ten clones. The specimen was blood. The receptor set was obtained from a man aged 25 to 40 with Graves' ophthalmopathy.

This clonotype was seen many times. V is TRBV20-1 and J is TRBJ2-7; 8 bases align to TRBD1. The length of the CDR3 is 12 residues. The J segment lost 7 bases and the V segment lost 1 base, leaving 3 bases of the junction unmatched. The germline gives CDR1 DFQATT, CDR2 SNEGSKA (reference sequence). CDR3 DNA: TGCAGTGCTAGAGGACAGGGGTTAGAGCAGTACTTC. It is translated as CSARGQGLEQYF.

At least ten counts were recorded for this clonotype. The chain couples TRBV2 to TRBJ1-5; TRBD1 matches 8 bases. There are 14 residues in the CDR3. Germline V CDR1 and CDR2: SNHLY, FYNNEI. V was clipped by 2 bases and J by 6 bases; unmatched bases: 3. In nucleotides, the CDR3 is TGTGCCAGCAGTGAACAGGGGGCGAGTCAGCCCCAGCATTTT. As protein: CASSEQGASQPQHF.

There are many counts of this clonotype. The genes are TRBV3-1 and TRBJ1-1; unclear D gene. The CDR3 has 12 residues. Per germline, CDR1 LGHDT and CDR2 YNNKEL (reference sequence). V dropped 2 bases and J dropped 6 bases, with 7 bases sitting between them. CDR3 nucleotides: TGTGCCAGCAGCCAATCGGGCTCTGAAGCTTTCTTT. This codes for CASSQSGSEAFF.

A note on this clonotype: At one end the junction does not follow the germline gene, possibly because of a read error. The V call is TRBV7-9, the J call TRBJ2-1; D gene uncertain. The CDR3 runs to 15 residues. Germline CDR1 SEHNR, CDR2 FQNEAQ (reference sequence). DNA for the CDR3: TGTGCCAGCAACTTATTGGGCGGCTCCTACAATGAGCAGTTCTTC. Translation gives CASNLLGGSYNEQFF.

This clonotype was counted between two and nine times. The rearrangement joins TRBV6-2 or TRBV6-3 to TRBJ1-5, with D unresolved. The CDR3 has 19 residues. Germline V gene sequence: CDR1 MNHEY, CDR2 SVGEGT. Between the trimmed V and J ends, which lost 2 bases and 2 bases, there was a span of 22 bases. This CDR3 is CASSYPGWQSNGGNQPQHF. Written as DNA, the CDR3 is TGTGCCAGCAGTTACCCCGGTTGGCAGTCAAATGGTGGCAATCAGCCCCAGCATTTT.

This clonotype has at least ten counts. This sequence joins TRBV11-3 and TRBJ2-1; D possibly corresponds to TRBD2 (6 bases). Trimming stripped 5 bases from V and 5 bases from J, with 19 bases between. The CDR3 extends over 16 amino acids. Germline CDR1 SGHNT, CDR2 YENEEA. DNA for the CDR3: TGTGCCAGCAGCCAGGAGGGGTTCGCCAAACACAATGAGCAGTTCTTC. Translation: CASSQEGFAKHNEQFF. The whole variable domain, filled in from reference TRBV11-3 and TRBJ2-1, reads EAGVVQSPRYKIIEKKQPVAFWCNPISGHNTLYWYLQNLGQGPELLIRYENEEAVDDSQLPKDRFSAERLKGVDSTLKIQPAELGDSAVYLCASSQEGFAKHNEQFFGPGTRLTVL.